This record concerns one T cell receptor beta chain sequence. Its target is not known. The entry originates in a study of cytomegalovirus exposure and HLA in healthy donors. General study results and limits: In a later analysis, HLA-associated TCR beta chains were more clonally expanded than equally common others. In a later analysis, productive TCRs from donors in an Asian-associated ancestry cluster reportedly carried fewer N-insertions than the cohort mean. Earlier analysis found most TCR beta V segments productive about 87% or about 30% of the time. The study had only CMV serostatus as immune exposure information.

PCR was performed using 60 Vbeta and 13 Jbeta primers. The data were produced by immunoSEQ multiplex PCR, yet TCRdb's version contains in-frame clones alone and is incomplete. The data show under 200,000 clones, over 70% seen once. The CDR3 covers 15 residues. Between the trimmed V and J ends, which lost 5 bases and 4 bases, there was a span of 17 bases. CDR1 is SGHAT and CDR2 is FQNNGV in the germline V gene. Source material: PBMCs. This TCR was recovered from a male donor in good health and CMV-seropositive. The gene calls are TRBV11-2 and TRBJ1-2; tentatively, D is TRBD1 (5 bases). CDR3 in DNA: TGTGCCAGCAGCCCTGACGCCCAGGGATTCTATGGCTACACCTTC. It specifies CASSPDAQGFYGYTF.